Sequencing of this T cell receptor beta chain was carried out in a study of blood T cells in healthy people across ages. Study conclusions and caveats: Relative to aged donors, long-lived donors carried more naive CD4+ cells and displayed higher diversity.

V shed 0 bases and J 6 bases; nucleotides not matched to a gene: 4. Germline V lookup: CDR1 SGHTA, CDR2 FQGNSA. The CDR3 consists of 14 residues. The second PCR ran roughly 7 to 11 cycles with a sample-barcoded 5' primer and J-beta primers. A template-switch adaptor that had 12 random nucleotides put a tag on each cDNA molecule. One entry per CDR3 protein results from TCRdb running MiXCR on the 5' RACE reads. Of 1.8 million or so distinct CDR3 sequences in the sample, more than 35% are singletons; the top ten hold roughly 23%. Each donor had approximately 10 milliliters of peripheral blood drawn. This clonotype appeared many times. Antigen unknown.

The chain couples TRBV7-2 to TRBJ2-5; 7 positions agree with TRBD1. The sample comprised blood. The sequence was obtained from a human donor in good health. In DNA form, the CDR3 reads TGTGCCAGCAGCTTAGCTCCGGGACAGCAGACCCAGTACTTC. It codes for CASSLAPGQQTQYF.